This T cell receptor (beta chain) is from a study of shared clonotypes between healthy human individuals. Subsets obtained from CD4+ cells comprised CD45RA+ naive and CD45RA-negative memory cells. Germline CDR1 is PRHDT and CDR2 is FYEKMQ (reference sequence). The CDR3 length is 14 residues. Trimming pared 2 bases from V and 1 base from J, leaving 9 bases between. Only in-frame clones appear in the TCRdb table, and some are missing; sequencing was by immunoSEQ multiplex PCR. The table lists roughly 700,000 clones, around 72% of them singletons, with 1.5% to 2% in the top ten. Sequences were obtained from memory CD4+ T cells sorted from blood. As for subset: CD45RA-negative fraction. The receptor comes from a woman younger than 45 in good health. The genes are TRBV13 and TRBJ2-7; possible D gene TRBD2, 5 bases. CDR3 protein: CASSLIAPSYEQYF. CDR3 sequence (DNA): TGTGCCAGCAGCTTAATAGCGCCGTCCTACGAGCAGTACTTC.